This TCR beta chain was captured in a study of cytomegalovirus exposure and HLA in healthy donors. A note on this clone: Its matching antigen is unknown.

It was with 60 Vbeta and 13 Jbeta primers that the PCR ran. TCRdb keeps only in-frame clones here, not all; method: immunoSEQ multiplex PCR. The sample carries 150,000 to 200,000 clones, approximately 80% recorded once. Study findings and constraints: The authors reported that TCR beta sequences could predict HLA-A and HLA-B alleles. These predictions were accurate for most subjects in the first cohort. In a later analysis, DRB1 alleles had the most associated TCRs; HLA-C alleles the fewest.

This TCR was recovered from a woman aged 18-29 years in good health and CMV-seronegative. Sequencing was performed on PBMCs.

The CDR3 nucleotides are TGTGCCAGCAAGGGGGAGGGGGGCAGATACGAGCAGTACTTC. Translation gives CASKGEGGRYEQYF. This chain joins TRBV28 and TRBJ2-7; a possible D gene is TRBD2 (7 bases). CDR1 is MDHEN and CDR2 is SYDVKM in the germline V gene. Trimming pared 7 bases from V and 4 bases from J, leaving 17 bases between. This CDR3 has 14 residues.